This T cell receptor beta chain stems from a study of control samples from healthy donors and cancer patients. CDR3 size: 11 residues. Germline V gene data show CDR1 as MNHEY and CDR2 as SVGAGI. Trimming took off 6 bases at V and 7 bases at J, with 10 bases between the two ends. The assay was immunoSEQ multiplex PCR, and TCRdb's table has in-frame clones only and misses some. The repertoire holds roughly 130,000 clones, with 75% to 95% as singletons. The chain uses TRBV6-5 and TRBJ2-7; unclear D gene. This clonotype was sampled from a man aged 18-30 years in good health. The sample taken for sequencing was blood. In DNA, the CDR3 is TGTGCCAGCAGGGACCTTTTGGAGCAGTACGTC. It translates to CASRDLLEQYV.